These 20 T cell receptor beta chains originate from one sample sequenced in a study of blood T cell repertoires in COVID-19. Generated by immunoSEQ multiplex PCR, the TCRdb table keeps only in-frame clones and is missing some. The sample contains some 530,000 clones, over 75% of which appear only once. Sequencing was done on a sample of peripheral blood. All receptors come from a human donor in a cohort sampled during active COVID-19.

The chain is built from TRBV28 and TRBJ2-7; unclear D gene. This CDR3 has 16 residues. From germline, CDR1 is MDHEN and CDR2 SYDVKM. Trimming pared 6 bases from V and 7 bases from J, leaving 25 bases between. This CDR3 reads CASRPSSLSGGTEQYF. CDR3 DNA: TGTGCCAGCAGGCCTTCCTCCTTATCTGGTGGTACAGAGCAGTACTTC.

V and J are TRBV5-1 and TRBJ2-4, with D possibly TRBD2 on 6 matching bases. CDR3 length: 14 amino acids. The ends were cut back, 0 bases at V and 7 bases at J, with 11 bases in the middle. The germline V gene encodes CDR1 SGHRS and CDR2 YFSETQ. CDR3 nucleotides: TGCGCCAGCAGCTTGGTCGGGGGAGCGAACATTCAGTACTTC. This translates into CASSLVGGANIQYF.

The chain has TRBV3-1 (or the pseudogene TRBV3-2) and TRBJ2-1; perhaps TRBD2 as D (5 bases). V lost 3 bases to trimming and J lost 4 bases, with 16 bases between them. Germline CDR1 LGHDT, CDR2 YNNKEL (reference sequence). The CDR3 is 16 residues long. The DNA of the CDR3 is TGTGCCAGCAGCCACCGGGATGGAGGAATGTACAATGAGCAGTTCTTC. Translation: CASSHRDGGMYNEQFF.

This chain connects TRBV5-6 to TRBJ1-1; no definite D call. In germline, CDR1 is SGHDT, CDR2 YYEEEE. The CDR3 covers 13 residues. With 2 bases removed from V and 1 base from J, the gap between germline ends came to 6 bases. The CDR3 protein is CASSFSGNTEAFF. Written as DNA, the CDR3 is TGTGCCAGCAGCTTTTCGGGGAACACTGAAGCTTTCTTT.

This clone came up a few times. The V call is TRBV28, the J call TRBJ1-2; D uncertain. Trimming pared 5 bases from V and 8 bases from J, leaving 15 bases between. Germline CDR1 and CDR2: MDHEN and SYDVKM. The CDR3 is 13 residues long. CDR3 in amino acids: CASSPPQTMGYTF. The CDR3 DNA reads TGTGCCAGCAGTCCCCCGCAGACAATGGGCTACACCTTC.

J is TRBJ2-1 and V is TRBV3-1 (or the pseudogene TRBV3-2); 9 nucleotides match TRBD1. Germline V gives CDR1 LGHDT, CDR2 YNNKEL (reference sequence). V was clipped by 2 bases and J by 7 bases; unmatched bases: 6. The CDR3 extends over 15 amino acids. Here the CDR3 DNA reads TGTGCCAGCAGCCAAACCGGGACAGGGCGAAATGAGCAGTTCTTC. Residues: CASSQTGTGRNEQFF.

The chain recombines TRBV29-1 with TRBJ1-1, with a possible D match to TRBD1 (6 bases). Deletions cut 6 bases from V and 4 bases from J, with 18 bases between. CDR3 length: 14 residues. Germline V gene lookup returns CDR1 SQVTM and CDR2 ANQGSEA. The CDR3 here is CSVWTVEKGTEAFF. CDR3 nucleotide sequence: TGCAGCGTATGGACAGTTGAAAAGGGCACTGAAGCTTTCTTT.

V usage is TRBV4-2 and J usage is TRBJ2-2, with 10 bases that match TRBD2. The CDR3 runs to 15 residues. Germline V gene lookup returns CDR1 LGHNA and CDR2 YNFKEQ. The V and J ends lost 2 bases and 4 bases, in that order; junction bases with no gene match: 1. Written as DNA, the CDR3 is TGTGCCAGCAGCCAATGGACTAGCGGCACCGGGGAGCTGTTTTTT. The encoded protein is CASSQWTSGTGELFF.

The chain carries TRBV7-2 and TRBJ2-1, with D perhaps TRBD2 (5 bases). Germline assignment: CDR1 SGHTA and CDR2 FQGNSA. Trimming left V 1 base short and J 6 bases short, with 19 bases between. This CDR3 has 17 amino acids. The CDR3 protein is CASSLVIAGLSFNEQFF. The CDR3 DNA is TGTGCCAGCAGCTTAGTAATAGCAGGACTTTCTTTCAATGAGCAGTTCTTC.

The V call is TRBV21-1, the J call TRBJ1-3; the DNA was not compared with TRBD1, the D call given in the table. TRBV21-1 is flagged as a pseudogene. CDR3 length: 14 amino acids. This CDR3 is CASADSGDGNTIYF. DNA of the CDR3: TGTGCCAGCGCGGACAGTGGCGATGGAAACACCATATATTTT.

Note on this clone: This specimen includes other DNA sequences encoding the same CDR3. The rearrangement links TRBV7-2 to TRBJ1-5, with 9 positions matching TRBD1. Germline V gives CDR1 SGHTA, CDR2 FQGNSA. J lost 3 bases, V lost 5 bases, and 5 bases had no gene match. The CDR3 covers 15 residues. The CDR3 sequence: CASSPGTGYNQPQHF. CDR3 bases: TGTGCCAGCAGCCCTGGGACAGGGTACAATCAGCCCCAGCATTTT.

The chain combines TRBV7-2 with TRBJ2-1; D might be TRBD2 (6 bases). Germline loops: CDR1 SGHTA, CDR2 FQGNSA. The ends were cut back, 5 bases at V and 7 bases at J, with 21 bases in the middle. The CDR3 covers 16 residues. CDR3 DNA sequence: TGTGCCAGCAGCCTATTTAACGGAGCGGGTTTAAATGAGCAGTTCTTC. Residues: CASSLFNGAGLNEQFF.

The V and J genes are TRBV29-1 and TRBJ1-4; tentatively, D is TRBD1 (6 bases). Germline values: CDR1 SQVTM, CDR2 ANQGSEA. V lost 6 bases and J 6 bases, leaving 14 bases between the germline ends. The CDR3 runs to 13 residues. The CDR3 loop reads CSVASGVHEKLFF. The CDR3 bases are TGCAGCGTCGCTTCAGGGGTTCATGAAAAACTGTTTTTT.

This clone was observed a handful of times. This chain joins TRBV11-2 and TRBJ2-7; 8 nucleotides line up with TRBD2. The CDR3 runs 15 residues. In germline, CDR1 is SGHAT, CDR2 FQNNGV. V shed 4 bases, J shed 9 bases, and the junction held 14 bases outside the gene matches. The CDR3 sequence is CASSSIAGGGLMQYF. The CDR3 DNA reads as TGTGCCAGCAGCTCAATAGCGGGCGGGGGGTTAATGCAGTACTTC.

CDR3 sequence (DNA): TGCAGCGCGGAGGGACTAGCGAACTACAATGAGCAGTTCTTC. Translation: CSAEGLANYNEQFF. The V call is TRBV29-1, the J call TRBJ2-1; 10 positions agree with TRBD2. The CDR3 length is 14 residues. Germline assignment: CDR1 SQVTM and CDR2 ANQGSEA. V shed 7 bases, J shed 3 bases, and the junction held 6 bases outside the gene matches.

The rearrangement uses TRBV19 and TRBJ2-6; TRBD1 might be the D (5 bases). V gave up 4 bases and J gave up 0 bases, with 16 bases separating them. Germline CDR1 is LNHDA and CDR2 is SQIVND (reference sequence). The CDR3 loop spans 18 amino acids. In DNA, the CDR3 is TGTGCCAGTAGTACCGTACAGGTCGCCTTCTCTGGGGCCAACGTCCTGACTTTC. This translates into CASSTVQVAFSGANVLTF. Filled out from reference TRBV19 and TRBJ2-6, the complete variable domain reads DGGITQSPKYLFRKEGQNVTLSCEQNLNHDAMYWYRQDPGQGLRLIYYSQIVNDFQKGDIAEGYSVSREKKESFPLTVTSAQKNPTAFYLCASSTVQVAFSGANVLTFGAGSRLTVL.

This chain uses TRBV9 with TRBJ1-5, with D unresolved. CDR3 length: 15 amino acids. Germline-derived CDR1 and CDR2 are SGDLS and YYNGEE. Trimming cost V 3 bases and J 1 base, with 11 bases left between them. CDR3 region: CASSEGTRSNQPQHF. The CDR3 DNA sequence: TGTGCCAGCAGCGAAGGAACGAGGAGCAATCAGCCCCAGCATTTT.

The CDR3 sequence: CASSPPTGGSNQPQHF. DNA of the CDR3: TGTGCCAGCAGTCCTCCGACAGGGGGAAGCAATCAGCCCCAGCATTTT. The chain links TRBV6-6 to TRBJ1-5, with TRBD1 matching over 9 bases. This CDR3 region has 16 residues. CDR1 and CDR2 (germline): MNHNY, SVGAGI (reference sequence). V lost 5 bases and J lost 1; bases outside the gene matches: 6.

The chain joins TRBV7-8 to TRBJ2-5; a possible D gene is TRBD1 (6 bases). The germline gives CDR1 SGHVS, CDR2 FQNEAQ. The CDR3 covers 14 residues. Trimming removed 6 bases from V and 3 bases from J, with 14 bases in between. CDR3 coding DNA: TGTGCCAGCAGATCCGACAGGTCCAAAGAGACCCAGTACTTC. It is translated as CASRSDRSKETQYF.

Turning to this clone: This sample also contains other DNA sequences that code for the same CDR3. CDR3 in DNA: TGTGCCAGCAGTTTTCAGTTTTCCTACGAGCAGTACTTC. It encodes CASSFQFSYEQYF. The chain links TRBV27 to TRBJ2-7; D remains ambiguous. Deletions cut 3 bases from V and 1 base from J, with 7 bases between. Germline values: CDR1 MNHEY, CDR2 SMNVEV (reference sequence). The CDR3 extends over 13 amino acids.